This T cell receptor beta chain was sequenced in a study of T-cell reconstitution after alpha-beta-depleted transplantation in children. Using unique molecular identifiers, the investigators prepared the TCRbeta library. TCRdb passed the PCR reads through MiXCR, listing each CDR3 protein once. The sample consists of over 550,000 distinct CDR3 sequences, 8% to 11% of them appearing once. This CDR3 contains 17 residues. Between the trimmed V and J ends, which lost 4 bases and 0 bases, there was a span of 19 bases. In this sample, this clonotype turned up a few times. The sequence was obtained from a human donor who donated a stem cell graft to a child with acute myeloid leukemia. The chain uses TRBV12-3 or TRBV12-4 and TRBJ2-7; either TRBD1 or TRBD2 may supply D (5 bases each). This material consisted of PBMCs from the stem cell graft donor, taken from the stem cell graft. The CDR3 DNA reads TGTGCCAGCAGTTCCCCCCCTACGGGACCCCTCTCCTACGAGCAGTACTTC. Translated: CASSSPPTGPLSYEQYF.